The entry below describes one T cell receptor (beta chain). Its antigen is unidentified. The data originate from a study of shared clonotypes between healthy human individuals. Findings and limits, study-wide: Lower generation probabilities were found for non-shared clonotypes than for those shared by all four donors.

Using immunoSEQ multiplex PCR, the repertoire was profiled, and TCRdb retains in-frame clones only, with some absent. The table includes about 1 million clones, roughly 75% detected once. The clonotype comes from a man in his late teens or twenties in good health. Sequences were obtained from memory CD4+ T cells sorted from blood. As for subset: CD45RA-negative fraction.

CDR3 protein: CASSLYGGNSGANVLTF. The CDR3, as DNA: TGTGCCAGCTCATTGTATGGGGGAAACTCTGGGGCCAACGTCCTGACTTTC. The rearrangement joins TRBV18 to TRBJ2-6; D is tentatively TRBD1 or TRBD2 (5 bases each). The germline V gene encodes CDR1 KGHSH and CDR2 LQKENI. The CDR3 runs 17 residues. Trimming pared 5 bases from V and 0 bases from J, leaving 14 bases between.